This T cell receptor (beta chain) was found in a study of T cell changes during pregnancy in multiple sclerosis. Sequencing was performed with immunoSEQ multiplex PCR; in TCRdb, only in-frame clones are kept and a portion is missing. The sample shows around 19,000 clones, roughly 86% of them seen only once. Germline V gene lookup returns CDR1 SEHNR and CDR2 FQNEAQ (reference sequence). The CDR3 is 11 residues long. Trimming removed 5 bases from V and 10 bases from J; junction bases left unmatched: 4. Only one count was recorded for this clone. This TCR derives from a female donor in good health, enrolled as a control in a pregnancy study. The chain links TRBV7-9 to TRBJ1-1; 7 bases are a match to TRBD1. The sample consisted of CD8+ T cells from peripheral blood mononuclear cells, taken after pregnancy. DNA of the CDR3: TGTGCCAGCAGCCGCGGGACAGCAGCTTTCTTT. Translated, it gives CASSRGTAAFF.